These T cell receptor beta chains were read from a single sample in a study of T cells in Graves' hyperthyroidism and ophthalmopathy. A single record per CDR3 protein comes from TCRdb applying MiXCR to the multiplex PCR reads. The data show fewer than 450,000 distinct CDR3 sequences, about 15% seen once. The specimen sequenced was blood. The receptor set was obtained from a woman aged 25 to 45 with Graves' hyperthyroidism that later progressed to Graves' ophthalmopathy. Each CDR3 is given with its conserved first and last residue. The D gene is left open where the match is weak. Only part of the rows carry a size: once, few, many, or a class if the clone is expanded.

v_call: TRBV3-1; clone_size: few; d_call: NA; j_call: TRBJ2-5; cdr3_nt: TGTGCCAGCAGCCAAGATGGCGACAGCAGGAAAGAGACCCAGTACTTC; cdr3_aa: CASSQDGDSRKETQYF
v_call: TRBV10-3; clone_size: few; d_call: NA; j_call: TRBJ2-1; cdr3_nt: TGTGCCATCAGTGAGCCGCAGTTGGTTACCAATGAGCAGTTCTTC; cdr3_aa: CAISEPQLVTNEQFF
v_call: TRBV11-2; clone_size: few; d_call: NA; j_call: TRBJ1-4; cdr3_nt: TGTGCCAGCAGCTATCAATTGAAACTGTTTTTT; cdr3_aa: CASSYQLKLFF
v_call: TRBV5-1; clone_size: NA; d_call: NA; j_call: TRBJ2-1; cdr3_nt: TGCGCCAGCAGCTTGGCCGATGGGGGGTACAATGAGCAGTTCTTC; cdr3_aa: CASSLADGGYNEQFF
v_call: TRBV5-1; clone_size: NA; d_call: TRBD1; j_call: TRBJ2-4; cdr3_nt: TGCGCCAGCTGTCCGGGACAGGGAGCCAAAAACATTCAGTACTTC; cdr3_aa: CASCPGQGAKNIQYF
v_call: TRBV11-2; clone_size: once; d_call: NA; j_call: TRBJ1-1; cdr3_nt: TGTGCCAGCAGCTTATCACTCACTGAAGCTTTCTTT; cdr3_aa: CASSLSLTEAFF
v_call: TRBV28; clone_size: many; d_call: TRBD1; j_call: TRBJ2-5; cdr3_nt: TGTGCCAGCAAACCGACAGGGGCATCTCAAGAGACCCAGTACTTC; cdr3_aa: CASKPTGASQETQYF
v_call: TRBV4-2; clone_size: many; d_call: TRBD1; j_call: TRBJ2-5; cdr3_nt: TGTGCCAGCAGCCAAGGGACAGGGGCGGAGACCCAGTACTTC; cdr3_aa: CASSQGTGAETQYF
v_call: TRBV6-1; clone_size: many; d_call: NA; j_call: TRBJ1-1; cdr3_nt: TGTGCCAGCAGAAACAGGGTTTCGGACACTGAAGCTTTCTTT; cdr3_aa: CASRNRVSDTEAFF
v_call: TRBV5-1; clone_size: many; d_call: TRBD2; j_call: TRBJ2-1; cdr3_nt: TGCGCCAGCAGCGCCATGACTAGCGGGAATCCCCATGAGCAGTTCTTC; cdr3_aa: CASSAMTSGNPHEQFF
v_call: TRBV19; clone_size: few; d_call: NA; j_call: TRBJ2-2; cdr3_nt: TGTGCCAGCAGGACACCGAACACCGGGGAGCTGTTTTTT; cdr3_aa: CASRTPNTGELFF
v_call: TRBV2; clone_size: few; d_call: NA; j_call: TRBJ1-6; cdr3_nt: TGTGCCAGCCAGGGCCCGAATTCACCCCTCCACTTT; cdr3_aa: CASQGPNSPLHF
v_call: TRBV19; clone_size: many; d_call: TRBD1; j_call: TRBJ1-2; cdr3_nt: TGTGCCAGTAGAAGGGACAGACCCTATGGCTACACCTTC; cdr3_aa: CASRRDRPYGYTF
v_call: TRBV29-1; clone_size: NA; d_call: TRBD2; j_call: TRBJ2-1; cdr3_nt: TGCAGCGTTGAAGGCAGGGAGGGATATGAGCAGTTCTTC; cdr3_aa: CSVEGREGYEQFF
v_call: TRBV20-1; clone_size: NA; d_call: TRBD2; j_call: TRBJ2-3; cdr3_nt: TGCAGTGCTAGACCCTGGGGGGGGGTTACAGATACGCAGTATTTT; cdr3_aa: CSARPWGGVTDTQYF
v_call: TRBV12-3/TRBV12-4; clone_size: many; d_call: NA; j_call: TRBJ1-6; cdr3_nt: TGTGCCAGCAGTTTAACACGGAGCTCCTATAATTCACCCCTCCACTTT; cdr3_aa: CASSLTRSSYNSPLHF
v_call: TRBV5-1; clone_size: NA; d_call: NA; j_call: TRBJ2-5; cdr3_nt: TGCGCCAGCAGCTTGGAAACCGGGGGCGCGACCCAGTACTTC; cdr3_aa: CASSLETGGATQYF
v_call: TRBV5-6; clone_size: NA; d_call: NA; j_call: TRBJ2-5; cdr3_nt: TGTGCCAGCAGCTTGTACCTGGTAGGACTCCAAGAGACCCAGTACTTC; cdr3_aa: CASSLYLVGLQETQYF
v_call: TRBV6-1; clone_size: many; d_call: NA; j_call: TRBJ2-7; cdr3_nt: TGTGCCAGCAGTGAAGGGTCAGTCAGAAAACTCTACGAGCAGTACTTC; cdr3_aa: CASSEGSVRKLYEQYF
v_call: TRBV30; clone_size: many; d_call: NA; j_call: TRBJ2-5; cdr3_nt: TGTGCCTGGAGTGTGTTGGGGATACAAGAGACCCAGTACTTC; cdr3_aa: CAWSVLGIQETQYF
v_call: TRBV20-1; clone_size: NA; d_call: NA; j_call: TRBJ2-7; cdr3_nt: TGCAGTGCTATAGAGGGGAGACGGCAGTACTTC; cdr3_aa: CSAIEGRRQYF
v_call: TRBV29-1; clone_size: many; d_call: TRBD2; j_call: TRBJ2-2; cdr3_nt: TGCAGCGTTGAAGATCCCCTCGTAGCGGGAGGCGTCGGGGAGCTGTTTTTT; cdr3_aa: CSVEDPLVAGGVGELFF
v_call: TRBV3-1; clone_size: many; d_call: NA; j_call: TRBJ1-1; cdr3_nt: TGTGCCAGCAGCCAAGATTACGGAGAAGCCAACACTGAAGCTTTCTTT; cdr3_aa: CASSQDYGEANTEAFF
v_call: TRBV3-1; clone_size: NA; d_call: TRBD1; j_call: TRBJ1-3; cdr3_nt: TGTGCCAGCAGCCAATTTGTTTTGGGGGGACAGTCCAGCTCTGGAAACACCATATATTTT; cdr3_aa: CASSQFVLGGQSSSGNTIYF
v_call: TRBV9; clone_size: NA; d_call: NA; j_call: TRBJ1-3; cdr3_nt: TGTGCCAGCAGCGTAGTGGCCAGCTCTGGAAACACCATATATTTT; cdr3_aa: CASSVVASSGNTIYF
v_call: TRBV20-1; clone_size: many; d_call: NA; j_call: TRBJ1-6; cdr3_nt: TGCAGTGCCCGGCCGGGAGGCTATAATTCACCCCTCCACTTT; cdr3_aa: CSARPGGYNSPLHF
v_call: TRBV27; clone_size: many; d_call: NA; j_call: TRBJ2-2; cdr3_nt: TGTGCCAGCAGCACCACTCCGCCGGCGGGACTGTTTTTT; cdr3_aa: CASSTTPPAGLFF
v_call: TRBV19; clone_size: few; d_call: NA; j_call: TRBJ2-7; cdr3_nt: TGTGCCAGTAGTATAGGTGCAGGCCCCTACGAGCAGTACTTC; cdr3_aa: CASSIGAGPYEQYF
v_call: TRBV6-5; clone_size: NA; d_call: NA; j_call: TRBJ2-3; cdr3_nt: TGTGCCAGCAGTTACTCCCCAACATCTAATACGCAGTATTTT; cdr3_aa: CASSYSPTSNTQYF
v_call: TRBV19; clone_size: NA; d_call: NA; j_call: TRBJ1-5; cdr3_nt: TGTGCCAGTAACCTCGTTCGAGCGAGCAATCAGCCCCAGCATTTT; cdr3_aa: CASNLVRASNQPQHF
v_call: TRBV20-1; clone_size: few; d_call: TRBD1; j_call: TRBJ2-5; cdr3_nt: TGCAGTGCTAGAGAGTTTGAACAGGGGGTAAGGTACTTC; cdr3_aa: CSAREFEQGVRYF
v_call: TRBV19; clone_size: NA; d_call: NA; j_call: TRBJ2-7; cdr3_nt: TGTGCCAGTAGTATTTCTAAATGGGACTACGAGCAGTACTTC; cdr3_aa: CASSISKWDYEQYF
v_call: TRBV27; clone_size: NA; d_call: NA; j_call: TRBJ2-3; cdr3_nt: TGTGCCAGCAGTTCAGGGCCGGGGATAGATACGCAGTATTTT; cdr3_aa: CASSSGPGIDTQYF
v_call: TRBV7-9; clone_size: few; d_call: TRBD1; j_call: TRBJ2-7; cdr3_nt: TGTGCCAGCAGCTTCAAGGGACAGGGGCCATACGAGCAGTACTTC; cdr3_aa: CASSFKGQGPYEQYF
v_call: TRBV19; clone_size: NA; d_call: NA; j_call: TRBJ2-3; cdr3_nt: TGTGCCACTCAAACAGGGATTAGCACAGATACGCAGTATTTT; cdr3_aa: CATQTGISTDTQYF
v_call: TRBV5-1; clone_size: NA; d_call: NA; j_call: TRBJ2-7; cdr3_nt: TGCGCCAGCAGCTCAATCCCGGGACAAGTCGAGCAGTACTTC; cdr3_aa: CASSSIPGQVEQYF
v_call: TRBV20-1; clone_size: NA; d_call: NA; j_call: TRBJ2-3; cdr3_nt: TGCAGTGCTAGAGATTTTGGTCAGGCAGATACGCAGTATTTT; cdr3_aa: CSARDFGQADTQYF
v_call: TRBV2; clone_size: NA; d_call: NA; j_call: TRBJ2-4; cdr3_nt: TGTGCCAGCAGTCAGAGAGAAATTCAGTACTTC; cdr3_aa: CASSQREIQYF
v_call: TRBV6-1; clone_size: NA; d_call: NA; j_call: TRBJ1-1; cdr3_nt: TGTGCCAGCAGTGAATCAAATAGGAGTGAAGCTTTCTTT; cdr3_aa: CASSESNRSEAFF
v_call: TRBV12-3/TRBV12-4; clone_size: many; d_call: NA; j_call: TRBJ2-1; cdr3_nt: TGTGCCAGCAGTTTGTTCGACGGGGGGCCCTCCTACAATGAGCAGTTCTTC; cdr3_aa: CASSLFDGGPSYNEQFF
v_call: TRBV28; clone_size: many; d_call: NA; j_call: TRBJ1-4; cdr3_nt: TGTGCCAGCAGCTCCGAGACAGACCCCAAAATTAATGAAAAACTGTTTTTT; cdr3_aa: CASSSETDPKINEKLFF
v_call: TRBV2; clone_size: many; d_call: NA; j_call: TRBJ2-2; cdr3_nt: TGTGCCAGCAGCGGTCGTGGACTCTACACCGGGGAGCTGTTTTTT; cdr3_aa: CASSGRGLYTGELFF
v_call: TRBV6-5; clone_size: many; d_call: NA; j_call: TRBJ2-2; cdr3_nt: TGTGCCAGCAGTTATCAGGGGAACACCGGGGAGCTGTTTTTT; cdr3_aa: CASSYQGNTGELFF
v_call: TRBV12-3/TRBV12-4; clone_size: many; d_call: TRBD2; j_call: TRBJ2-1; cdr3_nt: TGTGCCAGCAATCCTCGACTAGCGGGGAAGAATGAGCAGTTCTTC; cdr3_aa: CASNPRLAGKNEQFF
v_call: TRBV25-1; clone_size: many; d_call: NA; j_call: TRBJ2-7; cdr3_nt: TGTGCCAGCAGTCATGCAGGAACCTACGAGCAGTACTTC; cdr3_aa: CASSHAGTYEQYF
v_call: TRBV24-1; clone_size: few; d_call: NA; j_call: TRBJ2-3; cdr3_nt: TGTGCCACCACGAACAGGGAGGGTAGCACAGATACGCAGTATTTT; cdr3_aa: CATTNREGSTDTQYF
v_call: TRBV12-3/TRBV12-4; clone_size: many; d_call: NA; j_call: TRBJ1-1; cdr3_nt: TGTGCCAGCAGTTCTACAGGGTTGGAAGCTTTCTTT; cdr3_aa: CASSSTGLEAFF
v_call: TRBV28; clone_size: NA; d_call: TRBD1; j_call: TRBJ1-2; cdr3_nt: TGTGCCAGCAGTTTATTAAGGCACAGGGGGGTTGTAGGCTACACCTTC; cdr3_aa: CASSLLRHRGVVGYTF
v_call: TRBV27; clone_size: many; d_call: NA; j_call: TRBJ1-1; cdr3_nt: TGTGCCAGCAGTTCGAACGATGCGAACACTGAAGCTTTCTTT; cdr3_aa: CASSSNDANTEAFF
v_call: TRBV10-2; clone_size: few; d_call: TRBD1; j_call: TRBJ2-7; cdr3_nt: TGCGCCAGCAGTCCTGGACAGGAGAGCACCTACGAGCAGTACTTC; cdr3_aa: CASSPGQESTYEQYF
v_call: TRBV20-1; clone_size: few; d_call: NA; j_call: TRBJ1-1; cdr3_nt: TGCAGTGCCTTTGATGGCAGTAAAACTTCTGAAGCTTTCTTT; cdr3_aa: CSAFDGSKTSEAFF